This T cell receptor beta chain emerged from a study of immune evolution from preneoplasia to lung adenocarcinoma. About the study: HLA loss of heterozygosity: around 6.5% AIS, about 15% MIA, around 33% ADC, none AAH. Whole-study findings and limits: From normal lung to invasive adenocarcinoma, top clone frequencies appeared to decrease.

The CDR3 loop spans 16 amino acids. V lost 8 bases to trimming and J lost 2 bases, with 16 bases between them. CDR1 and CDR2 from the germline V gene are SEHNR and FQNEAQ (reference sequence). Resections took place in Japan or China from the mid-2010s to the late 2010s. The assay was immunoSEQ multiplex PCR, and TCRdb's table has in-frame clones only and misses some. The sample lists around 39,000 clones; 60% to 75% were seen once. Of note for this clone: Its antigen remains unidentified.

The sequenced sample was FFPE invasive lung adenocarcinoma tissue. The sequence came from a person between 55 and 70 years old with lung adenocarcinoma. V usage is TRBV7-9 and J usage is TRBJ2-6, with D perhaps matching TRBD1 (5 bases). The CDR3 sequence: CASLGPGFPGANVLTF. DNA of the CDR3: TGTGCCAGCCTGGGGCCAGGGTTCCCTGGGGCCAACGTCCTGACTTTC.